Below, 13 T cell receptor beta chains from the same sample are listed, as sequenced in a study of shared clonotypes between healthy human individuals. Clones were read by immunoSEQ multiplex PCR, and TCRdb kept only the in-frame ones, dropping some. Of about 1.1 million clones in the sample, 75% to 85% are singletons; the top ten hold more than 0.5%. Sequenced input: memory CD4+ T cells from PBMCs. The subset here: CD45RA-negative fraction. Receptors were obtained from a man younger than 35 in good health. Some clones in this sample may be carry-over from other donors' samples.

Concerning this clone itself: Other nucleotide sequences from this sample produce the same CDR3. This chain links TRBV2 with TRBJ2-5; D gene uncertain. V was cut by 4 bases and J by 5 bases, with 8 bases left in between. The germline CDR1 and CDR2 sequences are SNHLY and FYNNEI. The CDR3 loop spans 12 amino acids. Here the CDR3 DNA reads TGTGCCAGCAGTGCGAGCGAGGAGACCCAGTACTTC. Translation: CASSASEETQYF.

This chain uses TRBV5-4 with TRBJ2-3, with D tentatively TRBD1 (6 bases). The CDR3 extends over 14 amino acids. Germline CDR1 is SGHNT and CDR2 is YYREEE (reference sequence). Between the trimmed V and J ends, which lost 3 bases and 5 bases, there was a span of 13 bases. This chain's CDR3 is CASSSRQAGDTQYF. The CDR3 DNA reads TGTGCCAGCAGCTCAAGACAGGCGGGAGATACGCAGTATTTT.

The chain has TRBV7-2 and TRBJ2-5; 9 bases are shared with TRBD2. The CDR3 contains 19 residues. The V gene end was trimmed by 0 bases and the J gene end by 1 base; junction bases not matched to a gene: 12. From germline, CDR1 is SGHTA and CDR2 FQGNSA. The CDR3 nucleotides read TGTGCCAGCAGCTTAGCGCTAGCGGGAACCGGTCCAGGCCAAGAGACCCAGTACTTC. This codes for CASSLALAGTGPGQETQYF.

This clone was seen once. The V gene is TRBV4-3, the J gene TRBJ2-1; the match to TRBD2 covers 7 bases. The V and J ends lost 3 bases and 6 bases, in that order; junction bases with no gene match: 17. CDR1 is LGHNA, CDR2 YSLEER, per germline. The CDR3 spans 18 residues. The CDR3 DNA reads TGCGCCAGCAGCCAGCTCGCGTCGGGCGGGACTAAAACCAATGAGCAGTTCTTC. It translates to CASSQLASGGTKTNEQFF.

The V and J genes are TRBV27 and TRBJ2-2, with D possibly matching TRBD1 (6 bases). CDR3 length equals 15 residues. V was trimmed by 5 bases and J by 7 bases, leaving 17 bases between them. CDR1 is MNHEY and CDR2 is SMNVEV in the germline V gene (reference sequence). The CDR3 nucleotides read TGTGCCAGCAGTACCCGACAGGCTTCGTACGGGGAGCTGTTTTTT. Its protein product is CASSTRQASYGELFF.

The rearrangement joins TRBV6-1 to TRBJ2-1; D is undetermined. The V and J ends lost 4 bases and 1 base respectively, with 14 bases between them. CDR1 MNHNS and CDR2 SASEGT come from the germline V gene. The CDR3 spans 16 residues. CDR3 region: CASSVLPSGSYNEQFF. CDR3 DNA sequence: TGTGCCAGCAGTGTGCTACCTTCGGGTTCCTACAATGAGCAGTTCTTC.

The gene calls are TRBV7-9 and TRBJ2-1; TRBD1 matches 8 bases. The junction had 8 bases not matched to a gene; V was cut back by 5 bases and J by 8 bases. Germline values: CDR1 SEHNR, CDR2 FQNEAQ (reference sequence). The CDR3 consists of 14 residues. CDR3 loop: CASSRQGIFDEQFF. CDR3 sequence (DNA): TGTGCCAGCAGCAGACAGGGGATATTCGATGAGCAGTTCTTC.

This chain joins TRBV7-9 and TRBJ2-5; TRBD1 aligns across 8 bases. From germline, CDR1 is SEHNR and CDR2 FQNEAQ (reference sequence). The CDR3 is 14 amino acids. The junction had 6 bases not matched to a gene; V was cut back by 5 bases and J by 4 bases. CDR3 residues: CASSLQTGVETQYF. The CDR3 bases are TGTGCCAGCAGCCTCCAGACAGGGGTAGAGACCCAGTACTTC.

Notes on this clone: A much more abundant neighbour one base away suggests this may be a read error. The same CDR3 arises from other DNA sequences in this sample as well. This chain joins TRBV29-1 and TRBJ2-3, with 10 positions matching TRBD2. The junction had 10 bases not matched to a gene; V was cut back by 7 bases and J by 3 bases. This CDR3 is 15 amino acids long. The germline gives CDR1 SQVTM, CDR2 ANQGSEA. The CDR3 DNA reads as TGCAGCGCCCAAGGACTAGCGGTGGGGACAGATACGCAGTATTTT. Encoded protein: CSAQGLAVGTDTQYF.

This chain uses TRBV7-6 with TRBJ2-5; no clear D. The V gene's germline CDR1 is SGHVS and CDR2 FNYEAQ. This CDR3 region has 14 residues. The ends were cut back, 3 bases at V and 2 bases at J, with 10 bases in the middle. CDR3 loop: CASSFSSVQETQYF. The CDR3 DNA sequence: TGTGCCAGCAGCTTTAGTTCGGTACAAGAGACCCAGTACTTC.

This chain links TRBV28 with TRBJ1-5, with 7 bases fitting TRBD1. Germline V CDR1 and CDR2: MDHEN, SYDVKM. The junction had 3 bases not matched to a gene; V was cut back by 6 bases and J by 7 bases. The CDR3 totals 12 residues. The CDR3 nucleotides are TGTGCCAGCAGCCCCAGGGGGCAGCCCCAGCATTTT. It codes for CASSPRGQPQHF. The full variable domain, with the rest looked up from reference TRBV28 and TRBJ1-5, is DVKVTQSSRYLVKRTGEKVFLECVQDMDHENMFWYRQDPGLGLRLIYFSYDVKMKEKGDIPEGYSVSREKKERFSLILESASTNQTSMYLCASSPRGQPQHFGDGTRLSIL.

This clone was seen once. The chain couples TRBV5-1 to TRBJ1-4; 11 bases map to TRBD1. V was pared by 0 bases and J by 8 bases, with 15 bases of the junction left unmatched. In germline, CDR1 is SGHRS, CDR2 YFSETQ. The CDR3 is 19 amino acids. Here the CDR3 reads CASSLGRGQGARLREKLFF. DNA of the CDR3: TGCGCCAGCAGCTTGGGGCGTGGACAGGGGGCGAGGTTACGCGAAAAACTGTTTTTT.

This chain's CDR3 is CASSSPGTGREQYF. The DNA of the CDR3 is TGCGCCAGCAGCTCCCCCGGGACGGGGCGAGAGCAGTACTTC. The chain couples TRBV5-1 to TRBJ2-7, with D possibly being TRBD1 or TRBD2 (5 bases each). The CDR3 totals 14 residues. Trimming left V 3 bases short and J 7 bases short, with 17 bases between. Germline CDR1 SGHRS, CDR2 YFSETQ. Full variable domain (outside the CDR3, taken from reference TRBV5-1 and TRBJ2-7): KAGVTQTPRYLIKTRGQQVTLSCSPISGHRSVSWYQQTPGQGLQFLFEYFSETQRNKGNFPGRFSGRQFSNSRSEMNVSTLELGDSALYLCASSSPGTGREQYFGPGTRLTVT.